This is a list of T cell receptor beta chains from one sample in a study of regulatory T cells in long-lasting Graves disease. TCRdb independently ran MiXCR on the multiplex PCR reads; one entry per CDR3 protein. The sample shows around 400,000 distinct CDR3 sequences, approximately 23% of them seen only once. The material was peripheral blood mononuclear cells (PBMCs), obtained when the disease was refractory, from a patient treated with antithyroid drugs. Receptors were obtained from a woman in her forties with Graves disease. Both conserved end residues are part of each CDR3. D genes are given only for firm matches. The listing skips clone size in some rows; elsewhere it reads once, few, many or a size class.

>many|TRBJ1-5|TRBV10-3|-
TGTGCCATCAGTGAGTCGACGGGCAATCAGCCCCAGCATTTT
CAISESTGNQPQHF
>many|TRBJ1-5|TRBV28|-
TGTGCCAGCAGTTTAAAGGGTTTTGTACAGCCCCAGCATTTT
CASSLKGFVQPQHF
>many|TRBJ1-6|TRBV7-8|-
TGTGCCATACGGACTGCCTATAATTCACCCCTCCACTTT
CAIRTAYNSPLHF
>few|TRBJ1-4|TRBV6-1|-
TGTGCCAGCAGTCAAGGACAACACGAAAAACTGTTTTTT
CASSQGQHEKLFF
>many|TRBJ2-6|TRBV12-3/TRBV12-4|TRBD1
TGTGCCAGCAGTCCCTGGACAGGGGGCTCGTCTGGGGCCAACGTCCTGACTTTC
CASSPWTGGSSGANVLTF
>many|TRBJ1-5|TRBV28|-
TGTGCCAGCAGTTTACCCCCCCTTATGCCCCAGCATTTT
CASSLPPLMPQHF
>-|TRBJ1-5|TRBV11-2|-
TGTGCCAGCAGCTTGAGCCCGGGGTCGCCGGGCAATCAGCCCCAGCATTTT
CASSLSPGSPGNQPQHF
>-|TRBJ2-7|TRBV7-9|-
TGTGCCAGCAGCTTGGCATCCCAGGTAACCAAAAAGGGAGCCTACGAGCAGTACTTC
CASSLASQVTKKGAYEQYF
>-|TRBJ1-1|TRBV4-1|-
TGCGCCAGCAGCCAAGTAGAGGCAGCAATAACTGAAGCTTTCTTT
CASSQVEAAITEAFF
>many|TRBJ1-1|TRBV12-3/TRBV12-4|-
TGTGCCAGCAGTTTTAGGGGGAGGGGTCCCACTGAAGCTTTCTTT
CASSFRGRGPTEAFF
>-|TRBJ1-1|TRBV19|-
TGTGCCAGTAGTTTCCGGGAGAGCACTGAAGCTTTCTTT
CASSFRESTEAFF
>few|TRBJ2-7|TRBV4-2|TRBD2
TGTGCCAGCAGCCATCTAACTAGCGGCTCTACCTACGAGCAGTACTTC
CASSHLTSGSTYEQYF
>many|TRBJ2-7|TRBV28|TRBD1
TGTGCCAGCAGTTTTCCTCTAATCGCGGGACAGGTGGCCTCCTACGAGCAGTACTTC
CASSFPLIAGQVASYEQYF
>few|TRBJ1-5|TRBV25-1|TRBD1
TGTGCCAGCAGGACCGGGACAGGAGTTATGCATAGCAATCAGCCCCAGCATTTT
CASRTGTGVMHSNQPQHF
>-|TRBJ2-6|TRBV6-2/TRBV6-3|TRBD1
TGTGCCAGCAGCTTTCTCCCGGGACAGGGAAAGACTGGGGCCAACGTCCTGACTTTC
CASSFLPGQGKTGANVLTF
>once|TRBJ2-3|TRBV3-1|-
TGTGCCAGCAGCCAAGTTCGGGGGAGCGGCACAGATACGCAGTATTTT
CASSQVRGSGTDTQYF
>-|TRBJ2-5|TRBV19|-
TGTGCCAGTGGCCGAATTCAACGGGAGACCCAGTACTTC
CASGRIQRETQYF
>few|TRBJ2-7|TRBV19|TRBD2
TGTGCCAGTAGTATGCAGGGACTAGCGGACGAGCAGTACTTC
CASSMQGLADEQYF
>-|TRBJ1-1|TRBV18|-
TGTGCCAGCTCACCACCGAGGCAGAACACTGAAGCTTTCTTT
CASSPPRQNTEAFF
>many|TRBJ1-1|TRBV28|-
TGTGCCAGCTCCCCTGGTTGGTCTGGCACTGAAGCTTTCTTT
CASSPGWSGTEAFF
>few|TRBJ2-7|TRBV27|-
TGTGCCAGCAGTTTACGGAGGGGCTATTGGTACGAGCAGTACTTC
CASSLRRGYWYEQYF
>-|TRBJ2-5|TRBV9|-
TGTGCCAGCAGCGTAGGGGTAGTCCCCCAAGAGACCCAGTACTTC
CASSVGVVPQETQYF
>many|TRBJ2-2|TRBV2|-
TGTGCCAGCAGTGACGGCGGGACGGGGACCGGGGAGCTGTTTTTT
CASSDGGTGTGELFF
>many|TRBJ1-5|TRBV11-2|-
TGTGCCAGCAGCCCCCCGGGACGGATGATTAATCAGCCCCAGCATTTT
CASSPPGRMINQPQHF
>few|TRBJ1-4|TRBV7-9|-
TGTGCCAGCAGCTTAGGGACCGCTAATAATGAAAAACTGTTTTTT
CASSLGTANNEKLFF
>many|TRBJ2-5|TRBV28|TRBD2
TGTGCCAGCAGTTCGGGACTAGCGGGAGCTCACACCCAAGAGACCCAGTACTTC
CASSSGLAGAHTQETQYF
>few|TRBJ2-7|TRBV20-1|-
TGCAGTGCTACCCAAGCGGATCCCTACGAGCAGTACTTC
CSATQADPYEQYF
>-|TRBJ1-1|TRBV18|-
TGTGCCAGCTCACCTAAAATGGAGAACACTGAAGCTTTCTTT
CASSPKMENTEAFF
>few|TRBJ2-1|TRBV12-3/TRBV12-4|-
TGTGCCAGCAGTTTGATCGGGAGAGTGGGAAATGAGCAGTTCTTC
CASSLIGRVGNEQFF
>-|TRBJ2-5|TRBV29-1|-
TGCAGCGTTGGTGTCAGTGAGGGAAAGACCCAGTACTTC
CSVGVSEGKTQYF
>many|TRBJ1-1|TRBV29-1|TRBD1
TGCAGCGCGTGGGGATGGGACAGAATGAACACTGAAGCTTTCTTT
CSAWGWDRMNTEAFF
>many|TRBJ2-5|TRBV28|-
TGTGCCAGCAGTTCAGGGGGAGGGGAAGAGACCCAGTACTTC
CASSSGGGEETQYF
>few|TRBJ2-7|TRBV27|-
TGTGCCAGCAGGGGAGACAGGGGAGGGTACGAGCAGTACTTC
CASRGDRGGYEQYF
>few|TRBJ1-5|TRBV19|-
TGTGCCAGTAATAGCCCGGGAGGGGATCAGCCCCAGCATTTT
CASNSPGGDQPQHF
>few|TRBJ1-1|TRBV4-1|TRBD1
TGCGCCAGCAGCCAAGAAAATTTAAAGGGGGCGACATCTGAAGCTTTCTTT
CASSQENLKGATSEAFF
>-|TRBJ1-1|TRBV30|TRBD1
TGTGCCTGGAGTGAACTGACAGGGGCGTACACTGAAGCTTTCTTT
CAWSELTGAYTEAFF
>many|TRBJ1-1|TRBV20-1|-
TGCAGTGCTTCAAGAGGATTCACAGCTTTCTTT
CSASRGFTAFF
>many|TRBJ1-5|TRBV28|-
TGTGCCAGCCTTGGGCCCTTCGGGCCCCAGCATTTT
CASLGPFGPQHF
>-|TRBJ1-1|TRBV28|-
TGTGCCAGCAGCTTCAACCCGGGCCCGCGAGGGGAAGCTTTCTTT
CASSFNPGPRGEAFF
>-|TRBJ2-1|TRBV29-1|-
TGCAGCGTCCCTGGGGGTGGCGATGAGCAGTTCTTC
CSVPGGGDEQFF
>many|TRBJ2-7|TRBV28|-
TGTGCCAGCAGACACGACAGTGCCGAGCAGTACTTC
CASRHDSAEQYF
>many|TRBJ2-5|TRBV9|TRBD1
TGTGCCAGCAGCTCGGGACAGGGTATGAAGGAGACCCAGTACTTC
CASSSGQGMKETQYF
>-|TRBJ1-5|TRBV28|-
TGTGCCAGCTCGGACATGGGGAATCAGCCCCAGCATTTT
CASSDMGNQPQHF
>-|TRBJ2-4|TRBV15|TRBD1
TGTGCCACCAGCAGATCTACAGGGGGTCTAGCCAAAAACATTCAGTACTTC
CATSRSTGGLAKNIQYF
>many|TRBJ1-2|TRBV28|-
TGTGCCAGCAGTTTCCCCCCGGGACTTAGAAGTGGCTACACCTTC
CASSFPPGLRSGYTF
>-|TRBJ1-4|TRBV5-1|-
TGCGCCAGCAGCTTTGCAGGCGGAAGTGAAAAACTGTTTTTT
CASSFAGGSEKLFF
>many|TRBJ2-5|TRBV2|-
TGTGCCAGCATCCTACAAGAGACCCAGTACTTC
CASILQETQYF
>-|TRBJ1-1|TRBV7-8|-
TGTGCCAGCAGCTTAGCGCTTCACGTGGGCACTGAAGCTTTCTTT
CASSLALHVGTEAFF
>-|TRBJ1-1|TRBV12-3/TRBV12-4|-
TGTGCCAACAGCTCAGATTTGAACACTGAAGCTTTCTTT
CANSSDLNTEAFF
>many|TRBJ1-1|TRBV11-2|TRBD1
TGTGCCAGCAGCTTAAGTACAGGGGGCACTGAAGCTTTCTTT
CASSLSTGGTEAFF